The present T cell receptor (beta chain) was sequenced within a study of CD8 T cells in ankylosing spondylitis (dated by TCRdb to 2016 to 2017). General notes on the study: The study set out to find disease-linked TCR variants by profiling T cell receptor beta repertoires in ankylosing spondylitis patients and healthy donors. Peripheral blood was sampled, and synovial fluid was also collected from ankylosing spondylitis patients. In total, the full study cohort was made up of approximately 99 healthy donors and approximately 24 ankylosing spondylitis patients.

There are many counts of this clonotype. The antigen it binds to is not known. Per-base quality was not reported, and no clone a single base away is much larger than it. The reads were generated on an Illumina HiSeq 2500. Quantitative 5'-RACE with molecular barcodes was used to prepare TCR beta libraries. The original methods were these. A new computational method, built on a probabilistic model of VDJ rearrangement, was used to identify disease-linked TCR variants. TCRdb cleaned the public reads at Q25 with fastp, built clones with MiXCR and kept in-frame beta chains. Identical CDR3 protein sequences are pooled into one entry, listed with their most common genes and DNA. The V and J calls, along with clone size, are taken from TCRdb and not from the paper's own processing. Within this sample are roughly 490,000 distinct CDR3 sequences, with approximately 5% of them counted one time only. Clones ranked in the top ten supply roughly 3.2% of the sample.

According to the germline V gene, CDR1 reads MNHEY and CDR2 reads SVGEGT. Counted from cysteine to phenylalanine, this CDR3 has 16 amino acids. The CDR3 DNA has 48 bases and is translated from base 1. V is cut by 5 bases and J by 3 bases, and the space between the germline ends is 20 bases. Results the study describes overall, beyond this receptor: The disease-linked clones had a CD8+ phenotype and were found at relatively low frequencies in peripheral blood. Some motif variants were previously reported in synovial fluid and blood of reactive arthritis patients, suggesting common disease-initiation mechanisms. Significant enrichment of the disease-linked clones was reported in matched synovial fluid samples from ankylosing spondylitis patients. A TCR beta motif of about 8 highly homologous amino acid variants appeared characteristic of blood from ankylosing spondylitis patients.

This sequence was found in a male donor with ankylosing spondylitis. Sequenced input: blood, either unsorted or a sorted T cell fraction (not recorded which). The chain is encoded by TRBV6-2 or TRBV6-3 joined to TRBJ2-7; the best D guess is TRBD1, with 6 bases matching. The nucleotides read TGTGCCAGCAGTCAGAGAGTAGAGGGACATGACTACGAGCAGTACTTC. Translated, it gives CASSQRVEGHDYEQYF.